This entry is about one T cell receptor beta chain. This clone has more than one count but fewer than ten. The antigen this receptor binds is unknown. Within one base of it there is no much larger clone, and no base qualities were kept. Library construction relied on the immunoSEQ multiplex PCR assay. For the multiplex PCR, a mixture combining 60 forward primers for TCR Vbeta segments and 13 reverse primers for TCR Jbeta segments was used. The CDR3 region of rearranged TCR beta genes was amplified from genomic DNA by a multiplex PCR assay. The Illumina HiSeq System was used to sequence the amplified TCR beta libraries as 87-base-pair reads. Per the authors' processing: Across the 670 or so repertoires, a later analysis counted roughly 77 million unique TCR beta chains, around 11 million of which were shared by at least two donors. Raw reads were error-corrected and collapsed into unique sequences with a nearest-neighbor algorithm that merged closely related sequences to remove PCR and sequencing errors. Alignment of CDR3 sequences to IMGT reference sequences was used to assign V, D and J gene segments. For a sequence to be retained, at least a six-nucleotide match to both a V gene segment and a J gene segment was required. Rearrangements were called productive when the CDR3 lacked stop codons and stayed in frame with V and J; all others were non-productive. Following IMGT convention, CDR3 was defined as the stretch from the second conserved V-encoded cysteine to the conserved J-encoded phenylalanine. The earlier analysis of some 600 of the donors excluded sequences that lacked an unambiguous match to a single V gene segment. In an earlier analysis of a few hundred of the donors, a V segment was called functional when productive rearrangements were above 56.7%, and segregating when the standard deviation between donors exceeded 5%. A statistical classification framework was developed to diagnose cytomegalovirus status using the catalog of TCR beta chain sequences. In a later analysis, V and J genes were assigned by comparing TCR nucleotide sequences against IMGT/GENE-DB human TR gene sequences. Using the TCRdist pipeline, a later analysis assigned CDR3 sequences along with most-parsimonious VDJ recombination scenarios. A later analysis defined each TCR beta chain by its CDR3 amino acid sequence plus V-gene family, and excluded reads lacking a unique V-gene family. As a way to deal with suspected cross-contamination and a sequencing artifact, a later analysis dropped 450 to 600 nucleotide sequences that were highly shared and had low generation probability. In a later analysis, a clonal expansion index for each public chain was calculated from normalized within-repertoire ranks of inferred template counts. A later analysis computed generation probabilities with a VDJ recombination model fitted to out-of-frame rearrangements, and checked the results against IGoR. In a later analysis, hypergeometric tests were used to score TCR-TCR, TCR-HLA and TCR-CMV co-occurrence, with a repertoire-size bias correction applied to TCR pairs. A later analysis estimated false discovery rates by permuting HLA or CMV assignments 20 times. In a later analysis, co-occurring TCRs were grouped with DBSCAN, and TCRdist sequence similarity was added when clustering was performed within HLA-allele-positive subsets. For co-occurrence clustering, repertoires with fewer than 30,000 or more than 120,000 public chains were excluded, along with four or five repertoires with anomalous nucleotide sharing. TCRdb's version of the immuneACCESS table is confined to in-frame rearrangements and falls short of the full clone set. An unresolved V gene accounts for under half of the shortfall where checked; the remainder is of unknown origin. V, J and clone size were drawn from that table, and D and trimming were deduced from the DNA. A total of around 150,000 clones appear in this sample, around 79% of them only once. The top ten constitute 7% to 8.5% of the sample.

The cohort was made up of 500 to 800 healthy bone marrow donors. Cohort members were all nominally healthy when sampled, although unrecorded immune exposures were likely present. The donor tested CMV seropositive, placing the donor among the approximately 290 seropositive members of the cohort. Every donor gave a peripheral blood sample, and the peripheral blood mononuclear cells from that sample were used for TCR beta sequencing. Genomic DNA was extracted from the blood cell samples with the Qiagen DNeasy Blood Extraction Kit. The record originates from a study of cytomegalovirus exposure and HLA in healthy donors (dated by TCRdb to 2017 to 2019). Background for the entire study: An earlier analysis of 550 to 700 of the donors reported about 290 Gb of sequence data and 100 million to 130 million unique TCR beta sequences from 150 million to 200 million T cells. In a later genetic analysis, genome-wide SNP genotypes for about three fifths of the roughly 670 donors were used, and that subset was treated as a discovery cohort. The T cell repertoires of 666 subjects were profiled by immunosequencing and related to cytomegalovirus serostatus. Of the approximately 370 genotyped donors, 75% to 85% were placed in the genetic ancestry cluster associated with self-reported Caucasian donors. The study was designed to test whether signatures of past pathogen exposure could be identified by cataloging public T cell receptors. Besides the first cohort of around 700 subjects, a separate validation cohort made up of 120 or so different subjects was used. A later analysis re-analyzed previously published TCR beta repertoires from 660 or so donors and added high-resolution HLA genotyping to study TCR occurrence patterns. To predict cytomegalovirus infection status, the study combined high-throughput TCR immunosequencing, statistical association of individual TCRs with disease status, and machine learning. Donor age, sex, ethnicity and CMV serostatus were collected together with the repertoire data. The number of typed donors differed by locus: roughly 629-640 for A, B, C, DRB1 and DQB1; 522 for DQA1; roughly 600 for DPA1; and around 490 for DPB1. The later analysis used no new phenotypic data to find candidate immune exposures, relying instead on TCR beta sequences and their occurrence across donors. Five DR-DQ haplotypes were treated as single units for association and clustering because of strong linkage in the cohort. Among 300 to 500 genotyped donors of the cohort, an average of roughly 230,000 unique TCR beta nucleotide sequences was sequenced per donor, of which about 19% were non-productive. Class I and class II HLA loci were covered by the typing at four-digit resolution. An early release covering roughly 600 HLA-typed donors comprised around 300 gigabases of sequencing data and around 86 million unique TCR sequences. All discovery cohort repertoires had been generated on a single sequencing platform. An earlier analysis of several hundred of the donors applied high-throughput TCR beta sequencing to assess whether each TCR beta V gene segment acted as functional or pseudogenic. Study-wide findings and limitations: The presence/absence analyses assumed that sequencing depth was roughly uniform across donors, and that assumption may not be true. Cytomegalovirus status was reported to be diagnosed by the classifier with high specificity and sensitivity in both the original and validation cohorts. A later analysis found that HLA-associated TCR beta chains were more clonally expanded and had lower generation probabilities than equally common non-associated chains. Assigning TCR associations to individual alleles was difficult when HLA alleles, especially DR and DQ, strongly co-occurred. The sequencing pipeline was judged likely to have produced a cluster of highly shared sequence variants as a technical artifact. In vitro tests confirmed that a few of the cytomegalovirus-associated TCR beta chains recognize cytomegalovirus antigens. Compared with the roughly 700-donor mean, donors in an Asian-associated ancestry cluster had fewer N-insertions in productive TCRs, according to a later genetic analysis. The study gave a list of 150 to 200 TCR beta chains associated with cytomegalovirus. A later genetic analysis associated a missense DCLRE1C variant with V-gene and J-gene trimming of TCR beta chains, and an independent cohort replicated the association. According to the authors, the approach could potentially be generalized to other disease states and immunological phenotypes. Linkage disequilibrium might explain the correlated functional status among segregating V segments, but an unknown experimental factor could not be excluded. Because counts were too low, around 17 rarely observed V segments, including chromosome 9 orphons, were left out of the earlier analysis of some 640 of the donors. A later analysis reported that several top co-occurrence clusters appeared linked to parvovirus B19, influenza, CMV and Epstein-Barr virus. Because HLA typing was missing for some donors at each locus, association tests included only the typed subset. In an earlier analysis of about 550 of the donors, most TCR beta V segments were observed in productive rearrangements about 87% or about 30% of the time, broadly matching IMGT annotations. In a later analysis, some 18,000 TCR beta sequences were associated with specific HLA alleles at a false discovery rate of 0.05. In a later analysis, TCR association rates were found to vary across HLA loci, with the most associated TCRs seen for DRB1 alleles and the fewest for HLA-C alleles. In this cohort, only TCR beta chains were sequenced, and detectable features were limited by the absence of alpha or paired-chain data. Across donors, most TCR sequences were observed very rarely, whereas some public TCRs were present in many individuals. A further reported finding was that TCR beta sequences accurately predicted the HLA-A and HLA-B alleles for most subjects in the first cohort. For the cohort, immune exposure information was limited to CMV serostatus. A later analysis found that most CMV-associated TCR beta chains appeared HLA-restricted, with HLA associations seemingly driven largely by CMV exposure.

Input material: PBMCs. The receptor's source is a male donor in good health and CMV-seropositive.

The nucleotides are TGCGCCAGCAGCTGGACTAAACAGGGGGCGAGGTACGAGCAGTACTTC. Its product reads: CASSWTKQGARYEQYF. The chain links TRBV5-1 with TRBJ2-7; 9 of the junction bases match TRBD1. Including the terminal cysteine and phenylalanine, the CDR3 comprises 16 residues. The kept DNA is CDR3 alone, 48 bases in frame from the first base. Reading the germline V gene gives CDR1 SGHRS and CDR2 YFSETQ. After removal of 3 bases from V and 4 bases from J, the junction retains 11 bases not matched to a gene.